These 18 T cell receptor beta chains were sequenced from one sample in a study of blood T cells in healthy people across ages. It was with a sample-barcoded 5' primer and a J-beta primer mix that a second PCR of roughly 7 to 12 cycles was run. MiXCR, applied by TCRdb to the 5' RACE reads, yields one record per CDR3 protein. The table includes over 1,300,000 distinct CDR3 sequences, approximately 63% detected once. Sequenced sample: blood. These receptors all stem from a man aged 18 to 29 in good health.

The rearrangement links TRBV12-3 or TRBV12-4 to TRBJ2-3; the D is unclear. CDR3 length: 15 amino acids. Trimming left V 4 bases short and J 0 bases short, with 11 bases between. The CDR3 DNA is TGTGCCAGCAGTTCGGACGGAGCTAGCACAGATACGCAGTATTTT. It is translated as CASSSDGASTDTQYF.

This clonotype appeared a few times. The V and J genes are TRBV4-1 and TRBJ2-7; TRBD1 or TRBD2 may be the D gene (5 bases each). The CDR3 loop spans 18 amino acids. Germline-derived CDR1 and CDR2 are MGHRA and YSYEKL. The ends were cut back, 4 bases at V and 2 bases at J, with 24 bases in the middle. The CDR3 DNA reads TGCGCCAGCAGCCGAACCGCCAACGGACTGGGGCTAGCCTACGAGCAGTACTTC. Translating gives CASSRTANGLGLAYEQYF.

The sample holds a few counts of this clonotype. The chain joins TRBV10-3 to TRBJ2-7; 9 nucleotides agree with TRBD1. CDR1 is ENHRY, CDR2 SYGVKD, per germline. The J segment lost 2 bases and the V segment lost 3 bases, leaving 8 bases of the junction unmatched. The CDR3 contains 16 residues. The CDR3 DNA sequence: TGTGCCATCAGTGACCTACAGGGGGCGACGACCTACGAGCAGTACTTC. Its protein product is CAISDLQGATTYEQYF.

This clonotype was counted a single time. The chain joins TRBV20-1 to TRBJ2-1; D may be TRBD1 (6 bases). V lost 0 bases and J 9 bases, leaving 9 bases between the germline ends. This CDR3 is built from 12 residues. Germline CDR1 and CDR2: DFQATT and SNEGSKA (reference sequence). The CDR3: CSARDEGVEQFF. DNA of the CDR3: TGCAGTGCTAGAGATGAGGGGGTTGAGCAGTTCTTC.

The rearrangement uses TRBV7-9 and TRBJ2-7; D unclear. The end of the DNA aligns better with TRBJ2-1, so the J call may be wrong. CDR3 size: 11 residues. The germline V gene has CDR1 SEHNR and CDR2 FQNEAQ (reference sequence). In DNA form, the CDR3 reads TGTGCCAGCAGCTTAGGAACCTTTCAGTTCTTC. It is translated as CASSLGTFQFF.

The chain combines TRBV27 with TRBJ1-2, with 9 bases identical to TRBD1. This CDR3 comprises 16 residues. Germline CDR1 is MNHEY and CDR2 is SMNVEV (reference sequence). V gave up 1 base and J gave up 7 bases; unmatched junction bases: 10. CDR3 coding DNA: TGTGCCAGCAGTTTATACGGGACAGGGTCTCCTTGTGGCTACACCTTC. Amino acid sequence: CASSLYGTGSPCGYTF.

This clonotype was detected only a few times. This chain joins TRBV12-3 or TRBV12-4 and TRBJ2-1, with TRBD2 matching 7 bases. Trimming took 6 bases from V and 1 from J; bases not matched to a gene: 6. This CDR3 comprises 15 residues. The chain's CDR3 is CASRVSGPSYNEQFF. The CDR3 nucleotides read TGTGCCAGCAGAGTTAGCGGGCCTTCCTACAATGAGCAGTTCTTC.

Ten or more counts support this clonotype. This chain joins TRBV29-1 and TRBJ1-1, with 10 bases fitting TRBD1. There are 16 residues in the CDR3. The germline gives CDR1 SQVTM, CDR2 ANQGSEA. The junction had 15 bases not matched to a gene; V was cut back by 6 bases and J by 5 bases. Written as DNA, the CDR3 is TGCAGCGTGTTATCTACGGGACAGGGGTGGGAAACTGAAGCTTTCTTT. Its translation: CSVLSTGQGWETEAFF.

The V call is TRBV28, the J call TRBJ2-5; D unclear. Gene TRBJ2-7 matches the end of the DNA better, so the J call may be wrong. The CDR3 contains 11 residues. The germline CDR1 and CDR2 sequences are MDHEN and SYDVKM. For the CDR3, the DNA is TGTGCCAGCAGCCCCTTCCGCGAGCAGTACTTC. The encoded protein is CASSPFREQYF.

This clonotype came up once. The rearrangement joins TRBV27 to TRBJ2-7; D tentatively fits TRBD1 or TRBD2 (5 bases each). The CDR3 spans 14 residues. V dropped 4 bases and J dropped 3 bases, with 13 bases sitting between them. Germline V gene sequence: CDR1 MNHEY, CDR2 SMNVEV (reference sequence). The DNA for the CDR3 is TGTGCCAGCAGTTCCCAGGGAGACTACTACGAGCAGTACTTC. This translates into CASSSQGDYYEQYF.

This chain joins TRBV4-1 and TRBJ2-7, with 8 bases lining up with TRBD1. Germline V lookup: CDR1 MGHRA, CDR2 YSYEKL. J lost 3 bases, V lost 1 base, and 5 bases had no gene match. The CDR3 is made up of 15 amino acids. DNA for the CDR3: TGCGCCAGCAGCCAAGCCCAGGGGGCTCTCTACGAGCAGTACTTC. It specifies CASSQAQGALYEQYF.

The gene calls are TRBV20-1 and TRBJ2-4; D gene ambiguous. There are 10 residues in the CDR3. Trimming stripped 3 bases from V and 9 bases from J, with 6 bases between. In germline, CDR1 is DFQATT, CDR2 SNEGSKA (reference sequence). DNA of the CDR3: TGCAGTGCTAGCAGTGGCATTCAGTACTTC. The encoded protein is CSASSGIQYF.

The V and J genes are TRBV14 and TRBJ2-5; D gene unclear. The CDR3 totals 13 residues. Germline CDR1 and CDR2: SGHDN and FVKESK. Trimming cost V 3 bases and J 5 bases, with 10 bases left between them. CDR3 DNA sequence: TGTGCCAGCAGCCAGTTCTCGCCGGAGACCCAGTACTTC. This codes for CASSQFSPETQYF.

This clonotype occurred a few times. The chain uses TRBV10-1 and TRBJ1-5; 9 bases line up with TRBD1. The germline gives CDR1 WNHNN, CDR2 SYGVQD (reference sequence). J gave up 1 base and V 10 bases, and 2 bases lay outside the gene matches. The CDR3 runs 13 residues. The CDR3 region is CAIGTGSNQPQHF. The DNA for the CDR3 is TGCGCCATCGGGACAGGGAGCAATCAGCCCCAGCATTTT.

The chain carries TRBV5-6 and TRBJ2-5; 10 bases map to TRBD1. The J call may be incorrect, as the DNA end agrees better with TRBJ2-7. CDR1 is SGHDT, CDR2 YYEEEE, per germline. CDR3 length: 14 residues. The CDR3 DNA is TGTGCCAGCAGCCCGGACAGGGGGGCCCACGAGCAGTACTTC. Translated, it gives CASSPDRGAHEQYF.

V usage is TRBV4-1 and J usage is TRBJ1-5; tentative D call: TRBD1 (6 bases). V dropped 0 bases and J dropped 5 bases, with 11 bases sitting between them. CDR1 is MGHRA, CDR2 YSYEKL, per germline. This CDR3 spans 15 amino acids. In DNA form, the CDR3 reads TGCGCCAGCAGCCAAGATGGGAGGGGGGATCAGCCCCAGCATTTT. This encodes CASSQDGRGDQPQHF.

J is TRBJ1-1 and V is TRBV12-3 or TRBV12-4; D is unresolved. The CDR3 runs to 14 residues. Between the trimmed V and J ends, which lost 5 bases and 1 base, there was a span of 11 bases. CDR3 bases: TGTGCCAGCAGTCAGACCGTGGGGAACACTGAAGCTTTCTTT. Protein product: CASSQTVGNTEAFF.

J is TRBJ1-5 and V is TRBV6-2 or TRBV6-3; D not certain. The CDR3 contains 16 residues. CDR1 is MNHEY and CDR2 is SVGEGT in the germline V gene. V lost 2 bases to trimming and J lost 2 bases, with 13 bases between them. The CDR3 nucleotides are TGTGCCAGCAGTTACGGTCCGGGTAAGGGCAATCAGCCCCAGCATTTT. It specifies CASSYGPGKGNQPQHF.